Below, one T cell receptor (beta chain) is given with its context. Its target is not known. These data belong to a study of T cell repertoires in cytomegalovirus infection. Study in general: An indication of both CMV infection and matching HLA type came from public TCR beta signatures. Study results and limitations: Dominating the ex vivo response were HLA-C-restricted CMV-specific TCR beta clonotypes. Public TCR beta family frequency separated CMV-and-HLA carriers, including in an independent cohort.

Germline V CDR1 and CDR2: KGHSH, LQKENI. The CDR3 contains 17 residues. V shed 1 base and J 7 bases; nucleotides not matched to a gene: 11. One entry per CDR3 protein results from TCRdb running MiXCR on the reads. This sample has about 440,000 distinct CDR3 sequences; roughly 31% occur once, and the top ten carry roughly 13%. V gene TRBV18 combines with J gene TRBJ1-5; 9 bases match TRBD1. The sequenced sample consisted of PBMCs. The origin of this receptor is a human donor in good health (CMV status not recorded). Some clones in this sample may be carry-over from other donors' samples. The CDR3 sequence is CASSPQQGAQGGQPQHF. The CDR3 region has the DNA TGTGCCAGCTCACCACAACAGGGGGCGCAGGGAGGACAGCCCCAGCATTTT.